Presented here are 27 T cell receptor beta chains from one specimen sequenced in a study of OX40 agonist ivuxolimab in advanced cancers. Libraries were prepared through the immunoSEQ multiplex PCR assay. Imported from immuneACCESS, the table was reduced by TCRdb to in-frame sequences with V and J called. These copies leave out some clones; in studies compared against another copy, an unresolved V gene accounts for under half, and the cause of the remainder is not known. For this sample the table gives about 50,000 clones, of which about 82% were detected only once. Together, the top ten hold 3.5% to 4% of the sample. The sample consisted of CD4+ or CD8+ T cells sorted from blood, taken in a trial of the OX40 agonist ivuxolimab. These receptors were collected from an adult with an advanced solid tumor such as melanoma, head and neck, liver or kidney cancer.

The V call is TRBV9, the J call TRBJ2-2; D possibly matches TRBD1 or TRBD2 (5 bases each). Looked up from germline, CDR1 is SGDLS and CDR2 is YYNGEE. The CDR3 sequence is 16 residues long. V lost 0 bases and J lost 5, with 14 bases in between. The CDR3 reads CASSVAGSIRTGELFF. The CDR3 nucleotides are TGTGCCAGCAGCGTAGCAGGGAGTATTCGGACCGGGGAGCTGTTTTTT.

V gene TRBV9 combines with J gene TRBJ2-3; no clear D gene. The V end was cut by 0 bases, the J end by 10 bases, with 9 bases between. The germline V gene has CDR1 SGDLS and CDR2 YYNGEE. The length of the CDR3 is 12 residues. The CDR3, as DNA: TGTGCCAGCAGCGTAGATGCAGAGGCGCAGTATTTT. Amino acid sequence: CASSVDAEAQYF.

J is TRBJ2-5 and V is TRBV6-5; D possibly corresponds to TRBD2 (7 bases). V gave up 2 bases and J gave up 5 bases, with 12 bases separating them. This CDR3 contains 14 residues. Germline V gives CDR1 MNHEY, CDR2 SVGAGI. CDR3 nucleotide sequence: TGTGCCAGCAGTTACGAACAGGGAGGGGAGACCCAGTACTTC. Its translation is CASSYEQGGETQYF.

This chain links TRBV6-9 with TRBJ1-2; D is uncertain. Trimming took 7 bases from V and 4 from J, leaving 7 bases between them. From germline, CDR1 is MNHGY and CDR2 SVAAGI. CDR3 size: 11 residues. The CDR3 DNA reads TGTGCCAGCACGGGAACCTATGGCTACACCTTC. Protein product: CASTGTYGYTF.

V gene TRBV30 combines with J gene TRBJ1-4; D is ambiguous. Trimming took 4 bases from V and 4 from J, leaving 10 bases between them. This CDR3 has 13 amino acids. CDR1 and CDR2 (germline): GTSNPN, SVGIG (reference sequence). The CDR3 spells CAWNVGVNEKLFF. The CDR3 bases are TGTGCCTGGAATGTTGGGGTTAATGAAAAACTGTTTTTT.

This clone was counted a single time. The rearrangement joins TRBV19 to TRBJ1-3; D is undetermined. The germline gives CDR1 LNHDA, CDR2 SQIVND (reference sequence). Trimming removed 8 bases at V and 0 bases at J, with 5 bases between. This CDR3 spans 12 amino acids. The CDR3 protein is CASGPSGNTIYF. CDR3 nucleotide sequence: TGTGCCAGTGGACCCTCTGGAAACACCATATATTTT.

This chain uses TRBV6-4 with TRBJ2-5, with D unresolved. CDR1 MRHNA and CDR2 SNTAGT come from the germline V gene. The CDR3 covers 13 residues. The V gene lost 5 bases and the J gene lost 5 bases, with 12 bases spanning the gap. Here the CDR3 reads CASSMSGLETQYF. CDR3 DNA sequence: TGTGCCAGCAGTATGTCTGGGTTGGAGACCCAGTACTTC.

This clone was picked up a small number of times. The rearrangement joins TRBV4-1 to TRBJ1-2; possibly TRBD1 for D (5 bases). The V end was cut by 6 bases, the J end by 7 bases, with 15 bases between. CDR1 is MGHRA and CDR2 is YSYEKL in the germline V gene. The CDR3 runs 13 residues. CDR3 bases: TGCGCCAGCAGGGGTGGGGCAGCGCCTGGCTACACCTTC. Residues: CASRGGAAPGYTF.

CDR3 loop: CASSPDYGGDEQYF. The CDR3, as DNA: TGTGCCAGCTCACCAGATTACGGGGGCGACGAGCAGTACTTC. The chain is built from TRBV18 and TRBJ2-7; D may be TRBD1 or TRBD2 (6 bases each). The germline gives CDR1 KGHSH, CDR2 LQKENI. V lost 2 bases, J lost 5 bases, and 13 bases lay in between. This CDR3 has 14 residues.

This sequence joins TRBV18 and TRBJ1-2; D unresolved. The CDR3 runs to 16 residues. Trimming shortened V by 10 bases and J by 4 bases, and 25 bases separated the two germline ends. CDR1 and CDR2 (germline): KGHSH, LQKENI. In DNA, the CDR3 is TGTGCCATCCCGAGAAGGCAGGAGACGGTTGCCTATGGCTACACCTTC. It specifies CAIPRRQETVAYGYTF.

DNA for the CDR3: TGTGCCTTCAGGGAGGGGGGTTATACCGGGGAGCTGTTTTTT. Protein sequence: CAFREGGYTGELFF. This rearrangement joins TRBV30 to TRBJ2-2, with D possibly matching TRBD2 (7 bases). The CDR3 runs to 14 residues. Trimming removed 7 bases at V and 5 bases at J, with 17 bases between. Germline loops: CDR1 GTSNPN, CDR2 SVGIG (reference sequence).

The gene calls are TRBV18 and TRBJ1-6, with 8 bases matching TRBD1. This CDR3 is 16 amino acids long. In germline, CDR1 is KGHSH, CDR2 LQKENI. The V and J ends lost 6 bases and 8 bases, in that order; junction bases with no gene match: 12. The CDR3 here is CASSITGTGQDSPLHF. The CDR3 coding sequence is TGTGCCAGCTCGATTACCGGGACAGGTCAGGATTCACCCCTCCACTTT.

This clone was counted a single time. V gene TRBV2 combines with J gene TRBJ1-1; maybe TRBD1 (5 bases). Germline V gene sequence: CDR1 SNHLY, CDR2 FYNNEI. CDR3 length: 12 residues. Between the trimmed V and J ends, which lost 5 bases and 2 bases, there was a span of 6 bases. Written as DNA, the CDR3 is TGTGCCAGCAGTTGGACAAACACTGAAGCTTTCTTT. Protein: CASSWTNTEAFF.

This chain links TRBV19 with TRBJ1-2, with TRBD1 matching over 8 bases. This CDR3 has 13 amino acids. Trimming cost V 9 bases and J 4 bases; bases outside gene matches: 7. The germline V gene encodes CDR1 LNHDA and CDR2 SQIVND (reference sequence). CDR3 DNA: TGTGCCAGCCGGGGACAGGATGGCTATGGCTACACCTTC. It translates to CASRGQDGYGYTF.

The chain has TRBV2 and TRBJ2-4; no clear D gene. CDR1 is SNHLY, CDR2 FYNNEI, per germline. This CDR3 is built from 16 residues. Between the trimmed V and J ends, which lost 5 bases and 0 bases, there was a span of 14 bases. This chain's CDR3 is CASSWLGFLAKNIQYF. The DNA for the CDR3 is TGTGCCAGCAGTTGGCTGGGCTTCTTAGCCAAAAACATTCAGTACTTC. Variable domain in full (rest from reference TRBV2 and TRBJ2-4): EPEVTQTPSHQVTQMGQEVILRCVPISNHLYFYWYRQILGQKVEFLVSFYNNEISEKSEIFDDQFSVERPDGSNFTLKIRSTKLEDSAMYFCASSWLGFLAKNIQYFGAGTRLSVL.

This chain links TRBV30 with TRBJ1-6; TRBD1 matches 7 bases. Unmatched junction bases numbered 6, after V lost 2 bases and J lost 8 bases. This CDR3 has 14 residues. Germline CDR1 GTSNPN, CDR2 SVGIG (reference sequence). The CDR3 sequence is CAWSPTGYYSPLHF. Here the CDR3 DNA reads TGTGCCTGGAGTCCGACAGGGTATTATTCACCCCTCCACTTT. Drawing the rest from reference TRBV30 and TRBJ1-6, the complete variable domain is SQTIHQWPATLVQPVGSPLSLECTVEGTSNPNLYWYRQAAGRGLQLLFYSVGIGQISSEVPQNLSASRPQDRQFILSSKKLLLSDSGFYLCAWSPTGYYSPLHFGNGTRLTVT.

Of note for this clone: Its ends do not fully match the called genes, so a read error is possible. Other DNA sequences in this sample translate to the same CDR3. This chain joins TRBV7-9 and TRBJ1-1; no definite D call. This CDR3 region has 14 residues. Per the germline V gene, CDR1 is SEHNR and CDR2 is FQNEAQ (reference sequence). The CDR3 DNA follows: TGCGCCAGCAGCGTATTATTTAGGGACACTGAAGCTTTCTTT. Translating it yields CASSVLFRDTEAFF.

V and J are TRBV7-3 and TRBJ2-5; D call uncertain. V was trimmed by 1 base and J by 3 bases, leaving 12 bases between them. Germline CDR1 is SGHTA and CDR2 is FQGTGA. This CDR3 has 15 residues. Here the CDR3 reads CASSLMGRSEETQYF. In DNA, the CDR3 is TGTGCCAGCAGCTTAATGGGCAGATCGGAAGAGACCCAGTACTTC.

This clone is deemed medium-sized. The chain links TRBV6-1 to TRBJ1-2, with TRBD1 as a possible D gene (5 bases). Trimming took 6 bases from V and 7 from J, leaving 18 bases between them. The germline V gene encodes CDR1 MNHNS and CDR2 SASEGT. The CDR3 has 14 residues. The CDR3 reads CASRAGGSSRGYTF. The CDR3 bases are TGTGCCAGCAGGGCTGGGGGATCTAGTCGTGGCTACACCTTC.

CDR3 loop: CASSLLVGSTEAFF. As DNA, the CDR3 is TGTGCCAGCAGTTTATTGGTGGGGAGCACTGAAGCTTTCTTT. The V call is TRBV27, the J call TRBJ1-1, with D unclear. The germline V gene has CDR1 MNHEY and CDR2 SMNVEV (reference sequence). CDR3 size: 14 residues. The V end lost 1 base, the J end lost 4 bases, and 10 bases lay between the germline ends.

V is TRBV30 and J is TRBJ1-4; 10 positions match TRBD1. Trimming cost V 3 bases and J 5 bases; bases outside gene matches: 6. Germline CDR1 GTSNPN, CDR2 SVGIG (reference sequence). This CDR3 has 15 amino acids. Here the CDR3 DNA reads TGTGCCTGGAGAGCCGGGACAGGGGCAAATGAAAAACTGTTTTTT. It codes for CAWRAGTGANEKLFF.

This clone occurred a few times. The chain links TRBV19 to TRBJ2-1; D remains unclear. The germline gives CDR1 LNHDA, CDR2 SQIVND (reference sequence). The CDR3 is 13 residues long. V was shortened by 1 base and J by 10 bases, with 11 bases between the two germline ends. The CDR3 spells CASSIAHPWEQFF. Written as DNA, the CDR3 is TGTGCCAGTAGTATAGCCCACCCCTGGGAGCAGTTCTTC.

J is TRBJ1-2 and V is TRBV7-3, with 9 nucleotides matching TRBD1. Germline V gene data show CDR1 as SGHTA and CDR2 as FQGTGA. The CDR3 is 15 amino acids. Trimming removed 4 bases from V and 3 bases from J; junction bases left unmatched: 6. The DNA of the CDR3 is TGTGCCAGCAGCTATACAGGGGGCGGCGACTATGGCTACACCTTC. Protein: CASSYTGGGDYGYTF.

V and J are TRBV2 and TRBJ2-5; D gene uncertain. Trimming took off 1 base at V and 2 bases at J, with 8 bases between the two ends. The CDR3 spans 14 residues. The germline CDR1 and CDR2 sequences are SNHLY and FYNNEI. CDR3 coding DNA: TGTGCCAGCAGTGAAGACACAGTACAAGAGACCCAGTACTTC. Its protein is CASSEDTVQETQYF.

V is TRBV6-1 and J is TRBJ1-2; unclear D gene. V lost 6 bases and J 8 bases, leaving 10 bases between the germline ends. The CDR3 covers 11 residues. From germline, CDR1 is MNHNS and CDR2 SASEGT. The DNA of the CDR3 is TGTGCCAGCAGAACCGACCCCGGCTACACCTTC. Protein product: CASRTDPGYTF.

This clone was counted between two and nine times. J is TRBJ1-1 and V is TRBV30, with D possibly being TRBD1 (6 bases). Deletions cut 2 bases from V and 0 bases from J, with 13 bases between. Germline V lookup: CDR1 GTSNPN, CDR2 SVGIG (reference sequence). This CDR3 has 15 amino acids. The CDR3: CAWSRGRTVNTEAFF. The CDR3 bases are TGTGCCTGGAGTAGAGGGAGGACAGTGAACACTGAAGCTTTCTTT.

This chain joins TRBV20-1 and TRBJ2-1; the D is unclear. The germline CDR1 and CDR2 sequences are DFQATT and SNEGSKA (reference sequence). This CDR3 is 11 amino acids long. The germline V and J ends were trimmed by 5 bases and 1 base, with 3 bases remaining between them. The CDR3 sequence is CSARSYNEQFF. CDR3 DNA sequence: TGCAGTGCTCGATCCTACAATGAGCAGTTCTTC.